The rows below give T cell receptor beta chains drawn from one sample of a study of T cell responses to AZD1222 COVID-19 vaccine. Some clones are missing from TCRdb's copy, which holds only in-frame ones; the method was immunoSEQ multiplex PCR. The data hold 120,000 or so clones, with about 90% observed a single time. Material: peripheral blood, obtained on day 0 of AZD1222 vaccination. The source is an adult in good health. CDR3s include the opening cysteine and the closing phenylalanine or tryptophan. A D gene is named only where the DNA matches it firmly. Expanded clones get a size class; other rows say once, few or many, or leave the size out.

j_call d_call v_call clone_size cdr3_length cdr3_nt cdr3_aa
TRBJ2-7 - TRBV7-9 few 13 TGTGCCAGCAGCTCCCCAGGCGGTTACGAGCAGTACTTC CASSSPGGYEQYF
TRBJ1-5 - TRBV30 - 13 TGTGCCTGGAGTCCCCAAGGCAATCAGCCCCAGCATTTT CAWSPQGNQPQHF
TRBJ1-2 - TRBV4-1 - 15 TGCGCCAGCAGCCAAGACAACAGGGATAGCTATGGCTACACCTTC CASSQDNRDSYGYTF
TRBJ2-1 - TRBV7-9 - 15 TGTGCCAGCAGCTTAGGAGTCAGTAAACTCGATGAGCAGTTCTTC CASSLGVSKLDEQFF
TRBJ2-3 - TRBV24-1 - 16 TGTGCCACCAGCGATCCGGCAGGGGGGATAACAGATACGCAGTATTTT CATSDPAGGITDTQYF
TRBJ1-2 - TRBV7-2 - 12 TGTGCCAGCAGCTTAGACATGTATGGCTACACCTTC CASSLDMYGYTF
TRBJ1-2 - TRBV6-1 - 13 TGTGCCAGCAGCCGACAGAGCTTCTATGGCTACACCTTC CASSRQSFYGYTF
TRBJ2-3 - TRBV4-3 - 15 TGCGCCAGCAGCCAAGACGGTCGTGGGGCGGATACGCAGTATTTT CASSQDGRGADTQYF
TRBJ1-3 - TRBV6-5 - 15 TGTGCCAGCACCTCCCGGGGCCTCTCTGGAAACACCATATATTTT CASTSRGLSGNTIYF
TRBJ2-3 - TRBV5-8 - 15 TGTGCCAGCAGCCACCGACGAGGAAACACAGATACGCAGTATTTT CASSHRRGNTDTQYF
TRBJ2-4 TRBD2 TRBV7-9 - 19 TGTGCCAGCAGCTTAGCGGTAACTAGCGGCCCCTCTGCCAAAAACATTCAGTACTTC CASSLAVTSGPSAKNIQYF
TRBJ2-7 - TRBV12-5 - 14 TGTGCTAGTGGTTTGACGGGACAAAGATACGAGCAGTACTTC CASGLTGQRYEQYF
TRBJ1-1 TRBD1 TRBV7-6 - 16 TGTGCCAGCAGTCCAGGACAGGGCGGCACGAACACTGAAGCTTTCTTT CASSPGQGGTNTEAFF
TRBJ2-1 - TRBV15 - 16 TGTGCCACCAGCAGCCTTACTAGGGGGACGCCTGGGGGGCAGTTCTTC CATSSLTRGTPGGQFF
TRBJ2-7 - TRBV3-1/TRBV3-2 - 14 TGTGCCAGCAGCCAAGCTGACAGCTCCTACGAGCAGTACTTC CASSQADSSYEQYF
TRBJ1-1 TRBD1 TRBV19 - 14 TGTGCCAGTAGTGAGACAGGGGGTAGAACTGAAGCTTTCTTT CASSETGGRTEAFF
TRBJ1-3 - TRBV15 - 16 TGTGCCACCAGCAAGAGAACAGGACTCTCTGGAAACACCATATATTTT CATSKRTGLSGNTIYF
TRBJ2-1 - TRBV19 once 16 TGTGCCAGTAGCCCGGGGCTCCCCACCTCCTACAATGAGCAGTTCTTC CASSPGLPTSYNEQFF
TRBJ2-7 - TRBV11-2 - 13 TGTGCCAGCAGCTTAGGTGGGGCCAACGAGCAGTACTTC CASSLGGANEQYF
TRBJ2-1 - TRBV7-9 once 12 TGTGCCAGCAGCCCCCCCAGGAATGAGCAGTTCTTC CASSPPRNEQFF
TRBJ1-1 - TRBV18 - 15 TGTGCCAGCTCACCACTCGAGACCTGGAACACTGAAGCTTTCTTT CASSPLETWNTEAFF
TRBJ1-3 - TRBV7-2 - 15 TGTGCCAGCAGCTTACAGGGCCGCTCTGGAAACACCATATATTTT CASSLQGRSGNTIYF
TRBJ2-3 - TRBV11-2 - 14 TGTGCCAGCAGCTTGGGGACCCCCACAGATACGCAGTATTTT CASSLGTPTDTQYF
TRBJ1-1 - TRBV9 - 14 TGTGCCAGCAGCCCGAGAGACTTGGGCGGTGAAGCTTTCTTT CASSPRDLGGEAFF
TRBJ2-7 - TRBV19 once 14 TGTGCCAGTAGTATAACAGGCAGAACCTACGAGCAGTACTTC CASSITGRTYEQYF
TRBJ1-5 - TRBV27 - 17 TGTGCCAGCAGTTTAAGTTTTAATTCGGTGGGCAATCAGCCCCAGCATTTT CASSLSFNSVGNQPQHF
TRBJ2-7 - TRBV7-8 - 13 TGTGCCAGCAGCTTAGAAAGGAAATACGAGCAGTACTTC CASSLERKYEQYF